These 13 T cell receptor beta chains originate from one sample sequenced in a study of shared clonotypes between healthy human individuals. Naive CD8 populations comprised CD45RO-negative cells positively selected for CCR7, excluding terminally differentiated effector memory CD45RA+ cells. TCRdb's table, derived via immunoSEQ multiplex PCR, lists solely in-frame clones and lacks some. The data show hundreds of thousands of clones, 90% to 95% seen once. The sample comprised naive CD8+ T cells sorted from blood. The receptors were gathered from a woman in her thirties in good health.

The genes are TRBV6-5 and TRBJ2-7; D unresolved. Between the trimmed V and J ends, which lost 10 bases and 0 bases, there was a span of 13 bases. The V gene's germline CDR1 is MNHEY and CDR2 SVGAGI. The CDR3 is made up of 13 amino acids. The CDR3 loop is CAIWAESSYEQYF. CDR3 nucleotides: TGTGCCATCTGGGCAGAGAGCTCCTACGAGCAGTACTTC.

The CDR3 sequence: CASRARDGSSYEQYF. The CDR3 nucleotides read TGTGCCAGCAGGGCCCGGGACGGGAGCTCCTACGAGCAGTACTTC. The rearrangement joins TRBV6-1 to TRBJ2-7; D perhaps matches TRBD2 (6 bases). Germline CDR1 MNHNS, CDR2 SASEGT. CDR3 length: 15 residues. V lost 6 bases, J lost 0 bases, and 15 bases lay in between.

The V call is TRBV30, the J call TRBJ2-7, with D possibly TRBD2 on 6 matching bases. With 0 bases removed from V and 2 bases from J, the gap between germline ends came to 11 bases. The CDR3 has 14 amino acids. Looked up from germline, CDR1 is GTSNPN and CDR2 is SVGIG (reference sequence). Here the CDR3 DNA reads TGTGCCTGGAGTGTACTAGCTGCTACCTACGAGCAGTACTTC. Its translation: CAWSVLAATYEQYF.

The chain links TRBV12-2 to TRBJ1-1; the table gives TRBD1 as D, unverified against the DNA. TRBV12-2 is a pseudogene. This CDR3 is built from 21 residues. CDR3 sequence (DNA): TGTGCAAGTCGGAAACCGCCCACGGACAAAGTTCCAATTTGCAAGAACACTGAAGCTTTCTTT. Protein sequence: CASRKPPTDKVPICKNTEAFF.

The CDR3 loop reads CASSPESGGLGTEAFF. CDR3 DNA sequence: TGCGCCAGCAGCCCAGAGTCCGGGGGCTTAGGGACTGAAGCTTTCTTT. The V call is TRBV4-1, the J call TRBJ1-1, with D maybe TRBD1 (6 bases). The V end was cut by 4 bases, the J end by 5 bases, with 20 bases between. CDR3 length equals 16 residues. Germline V gene sequence: CDR1 MGHRA, CDR2 YSYEKL.

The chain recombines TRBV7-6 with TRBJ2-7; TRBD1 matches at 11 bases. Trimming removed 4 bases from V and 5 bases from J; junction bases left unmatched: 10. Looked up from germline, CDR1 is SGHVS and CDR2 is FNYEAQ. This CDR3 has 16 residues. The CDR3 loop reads CASSWSSGTGGDEQYF. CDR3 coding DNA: TGTGCCAGCAGCTGGTCATCCGGGACAGGGGGAGACGAGCAGTACTTC.

The CDR3 region is CASSICRDFYGYTF. Written as DNA, the CDR3 is TGTGCCAGCAGCATCTGTCGGGACTTCTATGGCTACACCTTC. This chain links TRBV21-1 with TRBJ1-2. TRBV21-1 is a recognized pseudogene. The CDR3 is made up of 14 amino acids.

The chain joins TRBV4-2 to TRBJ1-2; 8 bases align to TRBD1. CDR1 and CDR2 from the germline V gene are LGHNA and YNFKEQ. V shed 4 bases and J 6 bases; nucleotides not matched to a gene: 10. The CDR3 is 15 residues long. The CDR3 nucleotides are TGTGCCAGCAGCCGAGAACAGGGGGTCAGGGATGGCTACACCTTC. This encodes CASSREQGVRDGYTF.

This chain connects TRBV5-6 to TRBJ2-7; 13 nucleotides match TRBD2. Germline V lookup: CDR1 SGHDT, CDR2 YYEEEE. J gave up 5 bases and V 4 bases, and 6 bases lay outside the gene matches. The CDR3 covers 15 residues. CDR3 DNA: TGTGCCAGCAGCCTACTAGCGGGAGGGCCGGACGAGCAGTACTTC. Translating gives CASSLLAGGPDEQYF.

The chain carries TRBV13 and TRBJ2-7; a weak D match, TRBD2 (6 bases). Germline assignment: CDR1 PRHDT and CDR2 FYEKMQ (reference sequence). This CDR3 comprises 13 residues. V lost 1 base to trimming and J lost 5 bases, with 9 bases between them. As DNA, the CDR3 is TGTGCCAGCAGCTTAGTCGGAGGGAACGAGCAGTACTTC. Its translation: CASSLVGGNEQYF.

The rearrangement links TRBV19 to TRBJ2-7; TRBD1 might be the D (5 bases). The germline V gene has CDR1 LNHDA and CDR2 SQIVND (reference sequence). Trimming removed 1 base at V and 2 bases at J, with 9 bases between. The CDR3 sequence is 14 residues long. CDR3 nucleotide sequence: TGTGCCAGTAGTATAGGGGGCATGGCCTACGAGCAGTACTTC. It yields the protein CASSIGGMAYEQYF.

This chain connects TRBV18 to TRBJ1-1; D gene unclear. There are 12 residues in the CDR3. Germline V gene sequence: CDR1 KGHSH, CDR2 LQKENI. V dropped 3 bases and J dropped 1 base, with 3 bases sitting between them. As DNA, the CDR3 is TGTGCCAGCTCACCGAAGAACACTGAAGCTTTCTTT. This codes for CASSPKNTEAFF.

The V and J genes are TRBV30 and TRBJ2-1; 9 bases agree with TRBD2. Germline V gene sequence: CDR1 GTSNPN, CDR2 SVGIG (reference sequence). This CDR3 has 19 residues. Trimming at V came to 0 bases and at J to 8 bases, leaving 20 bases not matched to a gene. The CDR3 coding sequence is TGTGCCTGGAGTGTCCAAGCGGGAGGACTAGGACGACTCAGGGATGAGCAGTTCTTC. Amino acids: CAWSVQAGGLGRLRDEQFF. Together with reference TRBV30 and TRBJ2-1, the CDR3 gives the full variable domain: SQTIHQWPATLVQPVGSPLSLECTVEGTSNPNLYWYRQAAGRGLQLLFYSVGIGQISSEVPQNLSASRPQDRQFILSSKKLLLSDSGFYLCAWSVQAGGLGRLRDEQFFGPGTRLTVL.